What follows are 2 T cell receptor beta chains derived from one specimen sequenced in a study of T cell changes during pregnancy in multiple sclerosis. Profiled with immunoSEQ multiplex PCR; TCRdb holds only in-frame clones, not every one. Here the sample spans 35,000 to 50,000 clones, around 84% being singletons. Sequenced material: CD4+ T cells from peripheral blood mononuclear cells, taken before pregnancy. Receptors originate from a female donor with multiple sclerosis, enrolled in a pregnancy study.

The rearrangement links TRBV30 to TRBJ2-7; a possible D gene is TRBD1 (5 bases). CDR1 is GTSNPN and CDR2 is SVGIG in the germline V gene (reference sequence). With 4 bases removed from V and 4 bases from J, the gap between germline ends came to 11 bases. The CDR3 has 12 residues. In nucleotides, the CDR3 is TGTGCCTGGACCGGCCAGGGTTACGAGCAGTACTTC. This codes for CAWTGQGYEQYF.

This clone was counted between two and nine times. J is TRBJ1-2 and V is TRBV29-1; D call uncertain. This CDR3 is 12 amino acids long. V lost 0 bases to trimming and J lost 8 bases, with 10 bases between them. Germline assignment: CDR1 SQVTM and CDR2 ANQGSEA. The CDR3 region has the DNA TGCAGCGTTGAAGACCGGAACGGGGGCTACACCTTC. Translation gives CSVEDRNGGYTF.